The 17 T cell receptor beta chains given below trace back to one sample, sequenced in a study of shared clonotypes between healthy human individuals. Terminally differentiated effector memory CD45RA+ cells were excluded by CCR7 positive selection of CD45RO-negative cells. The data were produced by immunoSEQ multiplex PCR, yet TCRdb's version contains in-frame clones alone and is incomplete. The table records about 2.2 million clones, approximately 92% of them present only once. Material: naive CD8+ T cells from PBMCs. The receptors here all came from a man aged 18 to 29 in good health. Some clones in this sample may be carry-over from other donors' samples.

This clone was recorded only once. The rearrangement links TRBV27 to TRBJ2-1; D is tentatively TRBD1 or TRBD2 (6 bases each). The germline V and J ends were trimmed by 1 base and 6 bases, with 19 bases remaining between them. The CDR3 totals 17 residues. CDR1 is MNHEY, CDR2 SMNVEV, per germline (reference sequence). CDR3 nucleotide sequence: TGTGCCAGCAGTTTATGGGTCGGAGGGGGGCAGATCAATGAGCAGTTCTTC. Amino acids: CASSLWVGGGQINEQFF.

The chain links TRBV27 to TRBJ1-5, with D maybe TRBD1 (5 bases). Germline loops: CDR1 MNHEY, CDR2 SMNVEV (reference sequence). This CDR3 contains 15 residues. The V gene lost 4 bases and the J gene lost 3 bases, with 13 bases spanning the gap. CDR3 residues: CASSSLGRDNQPQHF. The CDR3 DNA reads TGTGCCAGCAGTTCCTTGGGCAGGGACAATCAGCCCCAGCATTTT.

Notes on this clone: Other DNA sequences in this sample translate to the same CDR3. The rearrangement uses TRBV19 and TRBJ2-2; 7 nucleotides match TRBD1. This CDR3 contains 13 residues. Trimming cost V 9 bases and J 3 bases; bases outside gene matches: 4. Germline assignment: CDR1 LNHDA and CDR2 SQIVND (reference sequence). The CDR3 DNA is TGTGCCAGCCGGGACAGAGACACCGGGGAGCTGTTTTTT. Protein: CASRDRDTGELFF.

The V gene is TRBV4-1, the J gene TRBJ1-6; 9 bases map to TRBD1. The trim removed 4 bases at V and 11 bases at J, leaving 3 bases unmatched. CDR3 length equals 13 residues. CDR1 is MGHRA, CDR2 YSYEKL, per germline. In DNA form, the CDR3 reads TGCGCCAGCAGCCTTGGACAGGGGCCACCCCTCCACTTT. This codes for CASSLGQGPPLHF.

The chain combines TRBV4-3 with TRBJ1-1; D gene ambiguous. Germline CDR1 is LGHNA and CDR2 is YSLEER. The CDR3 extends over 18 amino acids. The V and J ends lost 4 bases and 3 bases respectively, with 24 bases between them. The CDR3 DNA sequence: TGCGCCAGCAGCCCCAGGCCGATGGCAGACATTGGGGACACTGAAGCTTTCTTT. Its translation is CASSPRPMADIGDTEAFF.

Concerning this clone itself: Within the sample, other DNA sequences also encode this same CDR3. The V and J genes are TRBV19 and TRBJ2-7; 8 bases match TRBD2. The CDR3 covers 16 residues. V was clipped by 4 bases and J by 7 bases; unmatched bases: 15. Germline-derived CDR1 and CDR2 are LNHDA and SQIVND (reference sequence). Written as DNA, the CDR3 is TGTGCCAGTAGTACCCACCACTGGCGGGAGGACCATGAGCAGTACTTC. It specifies CASSTHHWREDHEQYF.

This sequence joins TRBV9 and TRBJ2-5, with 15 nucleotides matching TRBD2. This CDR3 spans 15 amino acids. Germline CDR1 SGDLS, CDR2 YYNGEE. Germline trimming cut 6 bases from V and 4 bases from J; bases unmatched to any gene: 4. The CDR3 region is CASTGLAGGGETQYF. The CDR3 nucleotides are TGTGCCAGCACCGGACTAGCGGGAGGGGGAGAGACCCAGTACTTC.

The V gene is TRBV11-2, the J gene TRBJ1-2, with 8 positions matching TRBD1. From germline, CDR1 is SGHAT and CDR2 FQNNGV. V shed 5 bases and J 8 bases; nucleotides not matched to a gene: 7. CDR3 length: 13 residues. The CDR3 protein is CASSLGTGRGYTF. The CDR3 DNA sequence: TGTGCCAGCAGCCTCGGGACAGGTCGAGGCTACACCTTC.

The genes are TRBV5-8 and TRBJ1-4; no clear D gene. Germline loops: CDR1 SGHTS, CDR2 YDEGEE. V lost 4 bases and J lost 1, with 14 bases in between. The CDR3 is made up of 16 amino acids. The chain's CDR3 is CASSGGRTLTNEKLFF. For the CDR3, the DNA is TGTGCCAGCAGCGGAGGACGGACGTTAACTAATGAAAAACTGTTTTTT. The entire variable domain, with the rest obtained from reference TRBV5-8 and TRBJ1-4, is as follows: EAGVTQSPTHLIKTRGQQATLRCSPISGHTSVYWYQQALGLGLQFLLWYDEGEERNRGNFPPRFSGRQFPNYSSELNVNALELEDSALYLCASSGGRTLTNEKLFFGSGTQLSVL.

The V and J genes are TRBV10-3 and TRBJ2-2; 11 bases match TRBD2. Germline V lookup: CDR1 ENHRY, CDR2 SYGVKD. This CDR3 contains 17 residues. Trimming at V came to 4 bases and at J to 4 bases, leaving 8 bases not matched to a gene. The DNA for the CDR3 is TGTGCCATCAGTGCAGGTAGCGGGAGGGCCGGCACCGGGGAGCTGTTTTTT. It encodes CAISAGSGRAGTGELFF.

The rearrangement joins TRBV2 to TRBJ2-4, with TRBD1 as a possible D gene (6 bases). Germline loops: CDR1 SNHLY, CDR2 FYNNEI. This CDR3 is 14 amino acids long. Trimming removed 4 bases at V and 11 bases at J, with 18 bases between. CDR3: CASSADRIGAVQYF. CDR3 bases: TGTGCCAGCAGTGCCGACAGGATTGGTGCTGTTCAGTACTTC.

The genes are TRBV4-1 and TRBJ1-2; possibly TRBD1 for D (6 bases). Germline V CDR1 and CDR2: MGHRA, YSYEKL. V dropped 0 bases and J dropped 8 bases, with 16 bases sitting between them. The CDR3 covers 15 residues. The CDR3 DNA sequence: TGCGCCAGCAGCCAAGATCTGAGGGGGGCTGAGGGCTACACCTTC. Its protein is CASSQDLRGAEGYTF.

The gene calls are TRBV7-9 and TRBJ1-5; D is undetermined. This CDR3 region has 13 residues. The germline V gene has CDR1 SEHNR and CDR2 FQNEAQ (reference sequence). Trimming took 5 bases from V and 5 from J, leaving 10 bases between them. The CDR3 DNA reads TGTGCCAGCAGCCTCTCGGAAGATCAGCCCCAGCATTTT. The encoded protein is CASSLSEDQPQHF.

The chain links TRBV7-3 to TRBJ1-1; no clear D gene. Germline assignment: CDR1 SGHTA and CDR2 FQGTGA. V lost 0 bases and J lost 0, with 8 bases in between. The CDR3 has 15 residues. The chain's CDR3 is CASSLTVGMNTEAFF. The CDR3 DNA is TGTGCCAGCAGCTTAACCGTGGGGATGAACACTGAAGCTTTCTTT.

The chain's CDR3 is CASMGRPYSPLYGYTF. The CDR3 DNA is TGTGCCAGCATGGGACGGCCTTACTCCCCCCTCTATGGCTACACCTTC. The chain combines TRBV28 with TRBJ1-2; weak D call: TRBD1 (5 bases). CDR1 and CDR2 from the germline V gene are MDHEN and SYDVKM. Trimming removed 7 bases at V and 4 bases at J, with 22 bases between. The CDR3 loop spans 16 amino acids.

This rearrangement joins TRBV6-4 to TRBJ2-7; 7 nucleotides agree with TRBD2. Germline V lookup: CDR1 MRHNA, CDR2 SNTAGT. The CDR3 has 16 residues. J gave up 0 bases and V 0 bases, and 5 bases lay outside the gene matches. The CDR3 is CASSDSRLAASYEQYF. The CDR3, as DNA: TGTGCCAGCAGTGACTCGAGGCTAGCGGCCTCCTACGAGCAGTACTTC.

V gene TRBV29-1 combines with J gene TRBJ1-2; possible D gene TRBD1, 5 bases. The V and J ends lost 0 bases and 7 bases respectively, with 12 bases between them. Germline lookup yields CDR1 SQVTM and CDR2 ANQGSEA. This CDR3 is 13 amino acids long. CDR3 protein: CSVEDQGAPGYTF. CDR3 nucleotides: TGCAGCGTTGAAGATCAGGGAGCCCCTGGCTACACCTTC.